The clone carrying this T cell receptor (beta chain) was counted only a few times. TCRdb passed the 5' RACE reads through MiXCR, listing each CDR3 protein once. The sample records tens of thousands of distinct CDR3 sequences, 5% being singletons. This entry comes from a study of early T cells in non-severe SARS-CoV-2 infection. Germline V gene data show CDR1 as SGDLS and CDR2 as YYNGEE. This CDR3 spans 15 amino acids. The V end was cut by 0 bases, the J end by 2 bases, with 9 bases between. The chain carries TRBV9 and TRBJ2-1; a possible D gene is TRBD2 (6 bases). The sample consisted of whole blood. The source of this sequence is an adult who was a healthcare worker with PCR-confirmed SARS-CoV-2 infection or an uninfected control (not recorded which). As DNA, the CDR3 is TGTGCCAGCAGCGTAGAAAGCGGGCCCTACAATGAGCAGTTCTTC. Translated: CASSVESGPYNEQFF.